What follows are 24 T cell receptor beta chains derived from one specimen sequenced in a study of cytomegalovirus exposure and HLA in healthy donors. Using immunoSEQ multiplex PCR, the repertoire was profiled, and TCRdb retains in-frame clones only, with some absent. Of about 160,000 clones in the sample, roughly nine tenths were seen once. The sample taken for sequencing was PBMCs. Receptors originate from a woman aged 18 to 35 in good health and CMV-seropositive.

This clone was seen a few times. The rearrangement uses TRBV6-1 and TRBJ1-5, with 7 bases aligning to TRBD1. Per germline, CDR1 MNHNS and CDR2 SASEGT. The CDR3 is made up of 15 amino acids. Losses at the gene ends were 6 bases for V and 6 bases for J; bases not matched to a gene: 11. The CDR3 nucleotides are TGTGCCAGCAGCGAGTCACAGGGGTGGGGTCAGCCCCAGCATTTT. As protein: CASSESQGWGQPQHF.

The rearrangement uses TRBV10-3 and TRBJ1-1; possibly TRBD1 for D (5 bases). Germline V CDR1 and CDR2: ENHRY, SYGVKD. The CDR3 sequence is 14 residues long. V was trimmed by 3 bases and J by 2 bases, leaving 10 bases between them. In DNA form, the CDR3 reads TGTGCCATCAGTGATCACACAGGTAACACTGAAGCTTTCTTT. It yields the protein CAISDHTGNTEAFF.

The chain joins TRBV5-1 to TRBJ2-2, with TRBD2 matching 8 bases. Germline trimming cut 4 bases from V and 2 bases from J; bases unmatched to any gene: 10. This CDR3 region has 17 residues. Germline loops: CDR1 SGHRS, CDR2 YFSETQ. CDR3: CASSPGGSGINTGELFF. Here the CDR3 DNA reads TGCGCCAGCAGCCCGGGGGGTAGCGGGATAAACACCGGGGAGCTGTTTTTT.

J is TRBJ2-1 and V is TRBV7-9, with 10 bases lining up with TRBD2. The CDR3 loop spans 17 amino acids. The trim removed 3 bases at V and 4 bases at J, leaving 9 bases unmatched. Germline lookup yields CDR1 SEHNR and CDR2 FQNEAQ (reference sequence). The CDR3 sequence: CASSFKSLLAGYNEQFF. CDR3 sequence (DNA): TGTGCCAGCAGCTTTAAATCCCTACTAGCGGGATACAATGAGCAGTTCTTC.

The chain employs TRBV9 and TRBJ2-3, with no clear D. V was pared by 1 base and J by 0 bases, with 12 bases between. The CDR3 extends over 16 amino acids. Germline V gene data show CDR1 as SGDLS and CDR2 as YYNGEE. The CDR3 loop is CASSVLGRSSTDTQYF. The CDR3 DNA follows: TGTGCCAGCAGCGTATTAGGCAGGTCCAGCACAGATACGCAGTATTTT. Filled out from reference TRBV9 and TRBJ2-3, the complete variable domain reads DSGVTQTPKHLITATGQRVTLRCSPRSGDLSVYWYQQSLDQGLQFLIQYYNGEERAKGNILERFSAQQFPDLHSELNLSSLELGDSALYFCASSVLGRSSTDTQYFGPGTRLTVL.

The chain uses TRBV10-2 and TRBJ2-7, with 13 bases lining up with TRBD2. V lost 0 bases and J lost 12; bases outside the gene matches: 2. The length of the CDR3 is 13 residues. The V gene's germline CDR1 is WSHSY and CDR2 SAAADI. The DNA for the CDR3 is TGCGCCAGCAGTGAGTCAGGGACTAGCGGGACGTACTTC. Encoded protein: CASSESGTSGTYF.

The chain recombines TRBV30 with TRBJ1-4; D uncertain. The CDR3 has 14 residues. In germline, CDR1 is GTSNPN, CDR2 SVGIG (reference sequence). V lost 5 bases, J lost 8 bases, and 18 bases lay in between. The CDR3 region is CAWGPAGLGEKLFF. Here the CDR3 DNA reads TGTGCCTGGGGCCCAGCAGGTCTGGGCGAAAAACTGTTTTTT.

CDR3 region: CASSDLAGSYEQYF. The CDR3 DNA reads TGTGCCAGCAGCGACTTAGCGGGAAGTTACGAGCAGTACTTC. The chain carries TRBV7-9 and TRBJ2-7; 8 bases agree with TRBD2. The CDR3 is 14 amino acids. V was pared by 5 bases and J by 4 bases, with 7 bases of the junction left unmatched. The V gene's germline CDR1 is SEHNR and CDR2 FQNEAQ (reference sequence).

The V gene is TRBV28, the J gene TRBJ1-4; D is undetermined. Trimming shortened V by 2 bases and J by 8 bases, and 18 bases separated the two germline ends. This CDR3 has 16 residues. Germline V gene sequence: CDR1 MDHEN, CDR2 SYDVKM. This CDR3 is CASSLILSKGEEKLFF. CDR3 coding DNA: TGTGCCAGCAGTTTAATCCTATCGAAGGGAGAAGAAAAACTGTTTTTT.

V is TRBV6-6 and J is TRBJ1-1; 7 positions agree with TRBD1. V lost 6 bases to trimming and J lost 4 bases; unmatched junction nucleotides: 14. Germline V gene lookup returns CDR1 MNHNY and CDR2 SVGAGI (reference sequence). CDR3 length: 16 amino acids. The CDR3 spells CASRPLDRVLSTEAFF. For the CDR3, the DNA is TGTGCCAGCAGACCCCTCGACAGGGTTCTATCCACTGAAGCTTTCTTT.

The chain employs TRBV27 and TRBJ2-3, with D maybe TRBD2 (5 bases). Germline lookup yields CDR1 MNHEY and CDR2 SMNVEV (reference sequence). This CDR3 has 15 residues. The V gene lost 7 bases and the J gene lost 3 bases, with 17 bases spanning the gap. The CDR3 sequence: CASTSLAGLTDTQYF. In DNA, the CDR3 is TGTGCCAGCACATCGTTGGCGGGTCTGACAGATACGCAGTATTTT.

This clone was observed a few times. J is TRBJ1-1 and V is TRBV29-1; D gene unclear. The V and J ends lost 3 bases and 2 bases respectively, with 4 bases between them. CDR1 is SQVTM, CDR2 ANQGSEA, per germline. This CDR3 is 11 amino acids long. CDR3 coding DNA: TGCAGCGTTGAGGCTAACACTGAAGCTTTCTTT. Amino acid sequence: CSVEANTEAFF.

This chain links TRBV30 with TRBJ1-2; D call uncertain. In germline, CDR1 is GTSNPN, CDR2 SVGIG (reference sequence). The CDR3 is 13 amino acids. V dropped 0 bases and J dropped 4 bases, with 9 bases sitting between them. The CDR3 DNA is TGTGCCTGGAGTGTACTTTGGAGCTATGGCTACACCTTC. This translates into CAWSVLWSYGYTF.

The chain combines TRBV13 with TRBJ1-1; a possible D gene is TRBD1 (5 bases). Trimming took off 2 bases at V and 6 bases at J, with 10 bases between the two ends. CDR1 and CDR2 from the germline V gene are PRHDT and FYEKMQ (reference sequence). The CDR3 has 13 amino acids. CDR3 coding DNA: TGTGCCAGCAGCTTAAGGGGAAGGGCTGAAGCTTTCTTT. It encodes CASSLRGRAEAFF.

A single count supports this clone. V usage is TRBV11-3 and J usage is TRBJ1-2, with TRBD1 matching over 7 bases. Germline CDR1 is SGHNT and CDR2 is YENEEA. V gave up 5 bases and J gave up 6 bases; unmatched junction bases: 24. The CDR3 is 19 amino acids. The CDR3: CASSPRPGTEKTSGHGYTF. The CDR3 region has the DNA TGTGCCAGCAGCCCGAGACCAGGGACAGAAAAAACCTCGGGGCATGGCTACACCTTC.

The rearrangement joins TRBV28 to TRBJ1-2; no reliable D call. V was pared by 7 bases and J by 0 bases, with 3 bases between. The CDR3 runs 11 residues. Germline loops: CDR1 MDHEN, CDR2 SYDVKM. CDR3 in DNA: TGTGCCAGCATCTCTAACTATGGCTACACCTTC. Encoded protein: CASISNYGYTF.

Only a few counts were recorded for this clone. The chain combines TRBV18 with TRBJ2-1; D possibly corresponds to TRBD1 (6 bases). This CDR3 has 16 amino acids. Germline V CDR1 and CDR2: KGHSH, LQKENI. V was trimmed by 0 bases and J by 4 bases, leaving 13 bases between them. CDR3 loop: CASSPPGHGLYNEQFF. CDR3 nucleotides: TGTGCCAGCTCACCACCGGGACATGGGCTTTACAATGAGCAGTTCTTC.

V gene TRBV7-9 combines with J gene TRBJ2-7, with TRBD1 as a possible D gene (6 bases). The germline V gene encodes CDR1 SEHNR and CDR2 FQNEAQ (reference sequence). This CDR3 is 15 amino acids long. V lost 5 bases and J 5 bases, leaving 19 bases between the germline ends. The CDR3 DNA is TGTGCCAGCAGCCCCCGAGGGGGTCAGGTGCACGAGCAGTACTTC. This encodes CASSPRGGQVHEQYF.

This rearrangement joins TRBV5-4 to TRBJ2-2; 11 bases line up with TRBD1. Germline CDR1 is SGHNT and CDR2 is YYREEE (reference sequence). The CDR3 is 17 amino acids. V lost 0 bases and J lost 5; bases outside the gene matches: 6. The CDR3 DNA reads TGTGCCAGCAGCTTGGCAGGACAGGGGGCGCGGACCGGGGAGCTGTTTTTT. It yields the protein CASSLAGQGARTGELFF.

This chain connects TRBV15 to TRBJ2-7; D remains unclear. Germline V gene data show CDR1 as LNHNV and CDR2 as YYDKDF (reference sequence). The ends were cut back, 0 bases at V and 2 bases at J, with 11 bases in the middle. The CDR3 covers 15 residues. The CDR3 region has the DNA TGTGCCACCAGCAGAGAACAGAGCTCGACCTACGAGCAGTACTTC. As protein: CATSREQSSTYEQYF.

CDR3 DNA sequence: TGTGCCAGCAGCGCTAGCGGGAGGGCATCCTACAATGAGCAGTTCTTC. Amino acids: CASSASGRASYNEQFF. The chain is built from TRBV9 and TRBJ2-1; TRBD2 matches at 12 bases. Germline loops: CDR1 SGDLS, CDR2 YYNGEE. The CDR3 spans 16 residues. V gave up 3 bases and J gave up 1 base; unmatched junction bases: 2.

The chain joins TRBV19 to TRBJ2-5; weak D call: TRBD2 (6 bases). This CDR3 spans 17 amino acids. Germline lookup yields CDR1 LNHDA and CDR2 SQIVND (reference sequence). Trimming removed 1 base at V and 6 bases at J, with 21 bases between. The CDR3 reads CASSIGSSGGSRKTQYF. The CDR3, as DNA: TGTGCCAGTAGTATAGGTAGTAGCGGAGGGAGCCGTAAGACCCAGTACTTC.

V usage is TRBV6-5 and J usage is TRBJ2-7; maybe TRBD1 (6 bases). Germline V gene data show CDR1 as MNHEY and CDR2 as SVGAGI. The length of the CDR3 is 14 residues. Trimming took 5 bases from V and 0 from J, leaving 11 bases between them. The CDR3 bases are TGTGCCAGCAGTACCTCGACAGGCTCCTACGAGCAGTACTTC. The encoded protein is CASSTSTGSYEQYF.

The chain is built from TRBV7-9 and TRBJ1-2; D is perhaps TRBD1 (5 bases). CDR3 length: 14 amino acids. CDR1 and CDR2 (germline): SEHNR, FQNEAQ (reference sequence). V lost 4 bases, J lost 5 bases, and 14 bases lay in between. CDR3 residues: CASSYGVQGYGYTF. For the CDR3, the DNA is TGTGCCAGCAGCTATGGGGTCCAGGGTTATGGCTACACCTTC.